This T cell receptor beta chain was captured by sequencing in a study of blood T cell repertoires in COVID-19. Across the whole study: The United States, Italy and Spain were the sources of the acute and convalescent COVID-19 samples. In each case, the material was cDNA or gDNA derived from T cells, B-cell-depleted T cells, or PBMCs.

Original data processing: The assay estimated nucleated cells by amplifying reference gene primers. Assay: immunoSEQ multiplex PCR; the TCRdb copy retains only in-frame clones and omits some. V and J calls and clone size are copied from that table; D and trimming were computed from the DNA. This repertoire shows hundreds of thousands of clones, approximately 85% found once; its top ten account for 9% to 9.5%. Germline V lookup: CDR1 MNHNY, CDR2 SVGAGI (reference sequence). There are 14 residues in the CDR3. V gave up 5 bases and J gave up 6 bases; unmatched junction bases: 4. The chain has TRBV6-6 and TRBJ2-1, with 10 bases lining up with TRBD1. This clonotype was sampled from a man younger than 30 with active or convalescent COVID-19. What was sequenced was peripheral blood. The CDR3 spells CASSSRDRGNEQFF. Here the CDR3 DNA reads TGTGCCAGCAGTAGCAGGGACAGGGGCAATGAGCAGTTCTTC.